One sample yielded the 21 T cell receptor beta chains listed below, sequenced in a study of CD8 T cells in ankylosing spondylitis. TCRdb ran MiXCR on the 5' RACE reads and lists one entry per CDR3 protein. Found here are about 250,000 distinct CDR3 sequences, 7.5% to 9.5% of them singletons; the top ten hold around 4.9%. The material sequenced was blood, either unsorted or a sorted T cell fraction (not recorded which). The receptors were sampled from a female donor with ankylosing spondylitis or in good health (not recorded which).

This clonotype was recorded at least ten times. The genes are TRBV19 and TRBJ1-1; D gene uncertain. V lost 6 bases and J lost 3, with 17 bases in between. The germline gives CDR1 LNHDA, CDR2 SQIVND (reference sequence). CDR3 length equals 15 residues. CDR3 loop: CASSWGEASHTEAFF. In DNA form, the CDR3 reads TGTGCCAGTAGCTGGGGAGAGGCTTCTCACACTGAAGCTTTCTTT.

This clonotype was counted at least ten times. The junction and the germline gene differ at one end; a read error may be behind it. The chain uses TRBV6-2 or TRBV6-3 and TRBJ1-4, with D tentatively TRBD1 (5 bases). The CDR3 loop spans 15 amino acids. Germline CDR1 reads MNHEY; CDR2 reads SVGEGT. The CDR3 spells CASMRRGLSNEKLFF. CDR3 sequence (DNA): TGTGCCAGCATGAGGAGGGGCCTTTCTAACGAAAAACTGTTTTTT.

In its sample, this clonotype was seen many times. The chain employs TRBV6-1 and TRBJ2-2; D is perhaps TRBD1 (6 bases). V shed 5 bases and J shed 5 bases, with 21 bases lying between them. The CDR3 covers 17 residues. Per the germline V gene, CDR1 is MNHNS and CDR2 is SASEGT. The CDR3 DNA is TGTGCCAGCAGTCAAACTAGGGCCGAACAGGGAACCGGGGAGCTGTTTTTT. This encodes CASSQTRAEQGTGELFF.

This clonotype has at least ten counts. The CDR3 DNA reads as TGTGCCAGCAGTTCCCAAGGGACAATCGGGGTTCTGGGAAAAAATCAGCCCCAGCATTTT. This translates into CASSSQGTIGVLGKNQPQHF. The chain couples TRBV6-2 or TRBV6-3 to TRBJ1-5; perhaps TRBD1 as D (6 bases). Germline lookup yields CDR1 MNHEY and CDR2 SVGEGT. The CDR3 is made up of 20 amino acids. V was pared by 4 bases and J by 4 bases, with 29 bases between.

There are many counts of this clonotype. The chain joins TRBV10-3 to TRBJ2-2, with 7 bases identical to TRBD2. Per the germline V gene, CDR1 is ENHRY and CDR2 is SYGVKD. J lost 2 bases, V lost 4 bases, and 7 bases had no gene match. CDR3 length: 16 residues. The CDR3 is CAISVSGTSNTGELFF. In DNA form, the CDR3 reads TGTGCCATCAGTGTCAGCGGGACCTCAAACACCGGGGAGCTGTTTTTT.

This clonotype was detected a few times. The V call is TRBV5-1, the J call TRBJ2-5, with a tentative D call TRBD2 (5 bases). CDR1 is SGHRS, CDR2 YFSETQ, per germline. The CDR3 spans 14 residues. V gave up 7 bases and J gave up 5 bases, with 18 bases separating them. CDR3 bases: TGCGCCAGCCGAAGGGAAGGGAGTAGGGAGACCCAGTACTTC. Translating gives CASRREGSRETQYF.

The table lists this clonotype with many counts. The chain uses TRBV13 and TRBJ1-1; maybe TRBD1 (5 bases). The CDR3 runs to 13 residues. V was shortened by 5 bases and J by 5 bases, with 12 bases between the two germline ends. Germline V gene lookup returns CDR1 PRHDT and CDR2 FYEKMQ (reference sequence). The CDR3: CASSTGPGTEAFF. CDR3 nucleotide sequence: TGTGCCAGCAGCACTGGGCCAGGGACTGAAGCTTTCTTT.

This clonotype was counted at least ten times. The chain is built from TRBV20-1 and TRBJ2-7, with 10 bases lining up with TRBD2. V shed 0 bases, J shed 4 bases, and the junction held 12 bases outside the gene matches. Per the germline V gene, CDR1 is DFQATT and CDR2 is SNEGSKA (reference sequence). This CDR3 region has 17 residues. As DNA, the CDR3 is TGCAGTGCTAGAGAGATGGCCGGGAGGACTAGCGGTTACGAGCAGTACTTC. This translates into CSAREMAGRTSGYEQYF.

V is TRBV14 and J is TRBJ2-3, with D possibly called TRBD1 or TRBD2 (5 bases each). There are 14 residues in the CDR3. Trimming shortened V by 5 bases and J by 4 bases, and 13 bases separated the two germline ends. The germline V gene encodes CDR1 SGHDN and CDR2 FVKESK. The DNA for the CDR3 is TGTGCCAGCAGCGAGGGGAGTGTAGCAGATACGCAGTATTTT. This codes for CASSEGSVADTQYF.

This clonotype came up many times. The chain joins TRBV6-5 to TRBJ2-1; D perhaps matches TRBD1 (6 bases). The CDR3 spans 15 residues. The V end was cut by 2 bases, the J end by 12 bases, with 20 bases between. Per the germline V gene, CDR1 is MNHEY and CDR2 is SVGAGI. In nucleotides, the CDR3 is TGTGCCAGCAGTTACCGGGGACCCCAGCGAGGGGGGCAGTTCTTC. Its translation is CASSYRGPQRGGQFF.

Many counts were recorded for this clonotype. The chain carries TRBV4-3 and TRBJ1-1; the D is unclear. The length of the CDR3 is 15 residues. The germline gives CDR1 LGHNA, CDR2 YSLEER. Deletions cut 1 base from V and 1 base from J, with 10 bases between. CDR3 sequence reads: CASSQAQKGNTEAFF. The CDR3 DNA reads TGCGCCAGCAGCCAAGCTCAGAAGGGGAACACTGAAGCTTTCTTT.

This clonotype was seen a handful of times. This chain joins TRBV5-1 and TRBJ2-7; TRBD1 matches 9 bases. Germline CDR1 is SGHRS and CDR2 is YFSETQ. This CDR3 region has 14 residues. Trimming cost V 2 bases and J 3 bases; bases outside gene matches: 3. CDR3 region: CASSLRTGVYEQYF. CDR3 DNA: TGCGCCAGCAGCTTAAGGACAGGGGTCTACGAGCAGTACTTC.

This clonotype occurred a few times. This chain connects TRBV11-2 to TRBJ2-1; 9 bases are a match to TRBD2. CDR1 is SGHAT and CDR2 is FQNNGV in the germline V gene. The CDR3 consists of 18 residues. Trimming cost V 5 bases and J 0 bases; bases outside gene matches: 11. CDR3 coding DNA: TGTGCCAGCAGCCCAGGAAGACTAGCGGAGAGCTCCTACAATGAGCAGTTCTTC. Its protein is CASSPGRLAESSYNEQFF. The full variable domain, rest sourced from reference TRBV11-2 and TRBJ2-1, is EAGVAQSPRYKIIEKRQSVAFWCNPISGHATLYWYQQILGQGPKLLIQFQNNGVVDDSQLPKDRFSAERLKGVDSTLKIQPAKLEDSAVYLCASSPGRLAESSYNEQFFGPGTRLTVL.

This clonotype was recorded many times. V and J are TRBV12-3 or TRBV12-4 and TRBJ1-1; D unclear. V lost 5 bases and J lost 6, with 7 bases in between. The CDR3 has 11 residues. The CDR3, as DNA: TGTGCCAGCAGTCCCGGGCCTGAAGCTTTCTTT. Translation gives CASSPGPEAFF.

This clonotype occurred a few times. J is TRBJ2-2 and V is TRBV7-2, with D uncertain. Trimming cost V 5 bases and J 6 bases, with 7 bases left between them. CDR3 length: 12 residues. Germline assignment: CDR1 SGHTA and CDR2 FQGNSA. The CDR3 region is CASSPKPGELFF. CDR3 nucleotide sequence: TGTGCCAGCAGCCCTAAGCCCGGGGAGCTGTTTTTT. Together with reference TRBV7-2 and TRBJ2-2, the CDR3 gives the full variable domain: GAGVSQSPSNKVTEKGKDVELRCDPISGHTALYWYRQSLGQGLEFLIYFQGNSAPDKSGLPSDRFSAERTGGSVSTLTIQRTQQEDSAVYLCASSPKPGELFFGEGSRLTVL.

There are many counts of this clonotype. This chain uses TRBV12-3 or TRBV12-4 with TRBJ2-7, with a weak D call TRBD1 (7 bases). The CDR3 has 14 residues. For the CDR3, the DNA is TGTGCTTATACTGGGGGGCAGGGGGCCTACGAGCAGTACTTC. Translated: CAYTGGQGAYEQYF.

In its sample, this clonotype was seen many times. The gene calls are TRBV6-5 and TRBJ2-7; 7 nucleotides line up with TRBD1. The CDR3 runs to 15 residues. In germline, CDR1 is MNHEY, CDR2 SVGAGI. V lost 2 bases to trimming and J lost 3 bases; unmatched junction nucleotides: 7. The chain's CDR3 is CASSYGTGTDYEQYF. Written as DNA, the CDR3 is TGTGCCAGCAGTTACGGGACGGGGACAGACTACGAGCAGTACTTC.

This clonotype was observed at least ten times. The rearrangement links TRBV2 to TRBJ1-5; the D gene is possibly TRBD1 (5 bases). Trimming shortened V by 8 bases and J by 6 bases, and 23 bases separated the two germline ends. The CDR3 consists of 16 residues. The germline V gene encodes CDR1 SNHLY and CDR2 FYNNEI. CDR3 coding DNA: TGTGCCAGCCTCCGGGACGCCGTGGGTGTCTCTCAGCCCCAGCATTTT. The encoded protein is CASLRDAVGVSQPQHF.

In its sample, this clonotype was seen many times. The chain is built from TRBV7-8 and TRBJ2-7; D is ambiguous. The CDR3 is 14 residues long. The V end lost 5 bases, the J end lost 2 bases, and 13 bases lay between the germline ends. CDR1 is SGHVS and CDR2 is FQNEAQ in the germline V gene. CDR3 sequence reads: CASSPLVGTYEQYF. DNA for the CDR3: TGTGCCAGCAGCCCCCTGGTGGGAACCTACGAGCAGTACTTC.

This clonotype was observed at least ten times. The CDR3 DNA follows: TGCGCCAGCGAGGGAGGGTTTAACGAGCAGTACTTC. This codes for CASEGGFNEQYF. This chain joins TRBV10-2 and TRBJ2-7; 7 bases are a match to TRBD2. CDR3 length: 12 amino acids. Per the germline V gene, CDR1 is WSHSY and CDR2 is SAAADI. V lost 8 bases to trimming and J lost 5 bases; unmatched junction nucleotides: 6.

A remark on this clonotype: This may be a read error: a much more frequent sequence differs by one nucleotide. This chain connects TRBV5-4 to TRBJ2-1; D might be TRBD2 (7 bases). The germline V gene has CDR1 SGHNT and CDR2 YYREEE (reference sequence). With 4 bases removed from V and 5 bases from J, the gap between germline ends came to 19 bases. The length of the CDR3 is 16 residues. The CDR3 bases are TGTGCCAGCAGCGTGCCGGGGGCGGGAGTTGACAATGAGCAGTTCTTC. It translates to CASSVPGAGVDNEQFF.